A single sample is the source of the 19 T cell receptor beta chains below, sequenced in a study of T cell responses to AZD1222 COVID-19 vaccine. Assay used: immunoSEQ multiplex PCR; TCRdb lists only in-frame clones, some missing. The sample yields more than 100,000 clones, 88% seen once. The material sequenced was peripheral blood, taken on day 0 of AZD1222 vaccination. These receptor sequences come from an adult in good health.

A single count supports this clone. The chain has TRBV19 and TRBJ1-2; D remains ambiguous. With 5 bases removed from V and 4 bases from J, the gap between germline ends came to 5 bases. The CDR3 is 11 amino acids. Germline values: CDR1 LNHDA, CDR2 SQIVND (reference sequence). The CDR3 DNA sequence: TGTGCCAGTAGTGAAGTCTATGGCTACACCTTC. This codes for CASSEVYGYTF.

The V call is TRBV27, the J call TRBJ2-7; maybe TRBD2 (6 bases). V lost 5 bases and J 5 bases, leaving 22 bases between the germline ends. The CDR3 contains 16 residues. CDR1 and CDR2 (germline): MNHEY, SMNVEV (reference sequence). The CDR3 sequence: CASSNTPRLGSHEQYF. The CDR3 DNA is TGTGCCAGCAGTAACACACCTCGACTAGGGTCCCACGAGCAGTACTTC.

The chain recombines TRBV5-1 with TRBJ2-1, with 7 bases fitting TRBD1. This CDR3 has 15 amino acids. The ends lost 5 bases at V and 6 bases at J; junction bases unmatched: 11. Germline CDR1 is SGHRS and CDR2 is YFSETQ. In DNA, the CDR3 is TGCGCCAGCAGATTGACAGGGTCTGAGGGCAATGAGCAGTTCTTC. Amino acids: CASRLTGSEGNEQFF.

This clone was detected once. This chain links TRBV6-5 with TRBJ2-3, with no clear D. With 2 bases removed from V and 0 bases from J, the gap between germline ends came to 12 bases. Germline-derived CDR1 and CDR2 are MNHEY and SVGAGI. The CDR3 length is 16 residues. CDR3 bases: TGTGCCAGCAGTTACAGCTCTGGGATTAGCACAGATACGCAGTATTTT. Translated, it gives CASSYSSGISTDTQYF.

The chain employs TRBV28 and TRBJ2-6; D gene uncertain. V shed 8 bases and J shed 0 bases, with 5 bases lying between them. The CDR3 sequence is 13 residues long. Germline loops: CDR1 MDHEN, CDR2 SYDVKM. The chain's CDR3 is CASFSSGANVLTF. The CDR3 coding sequence is TGTGCCAGCTTCTCCTCTGGGGCCAACGTCCTGACTTTC.

The chain is built from TRBV18 and TRBJ1-4; D not resolved. Trimming took off 3 bases at V and 7 bases at J, with 12 bases between the two ends. Looked up from germline, CDR1 is KGHSH and CDR2 is LQKENI. The CDR3 spans 14 residues. CDR3 amino acids: CASSPVVGSEKLFF. The CDR3 bases are TGTGCCAGCTCACCCGTAGTGGGGAGTGAAAAACTGTTTTTT.

This clone is a singleton in its sample. The chain is built from TRBV7-8 and TRBJ2-7, with D possibly being TRBD1 (6 bases). This CDR3 has 16 amino acids. CDR1 SGHVS and CDR2 FQNEAQ come from the germline V gene. V was cut by 5 bases and J by 0 bases, with 17 bases left in between. The CDR3 DNA follows: TGTGCCAGCAGCGAACCGACAGGACACCTCTCCTACGAGCAGTACTTC. The encoded protein is CASSEPTGHLSYEQYF.

The V gene is TRBV30, the J gene TRBJ2-5, with 8 nucleotides matching TRBD2. With 7 bases clipped from V and 5 bases from J, the junction kept 6 bases outside the gene matches. The CDR3 runs 12 residues. Germline V gene sequence: CDR1 GTSNPN, CDR2 SVGIG (reference sequence). Here the CDR3 reads CASSGSGETQYF. For the CDR3, the DNA is TGTGCCTCGAGCGGGAGTGGGGAGACCCAGTACTTC.

In this sample, this clone turned up a few times. This chain links TRBV19 with TRBJ1-2, with D unclear. V was shortened by 3 bases and J by 7 bases, with 12 bases between the two germline ends. The CDR3 totals 13 residues. Germline-derived CDR1 and CDR2 are LNHDA and SQIVND (reference sequence). The chain's CDR3 is CASSMAQRTGYTF. The CDR3 DNA reads as TGTGCCAGTAGTATGGCACAGCGGACTGGCTACACCTTC.

Here the CDR3 DNA reads TGTGCCAGCAGCTTAGGGGCAGGCGGGTCACCCCTCCACTTT. Translated, it gives CASSLGAGGSPLHF. This chain connects TRBV7-3 to TRBJ1-6; a weak D match, TRBD1 (5 bases). V was trimmed by 2 bases and J by 10 bases, leaving 12 bases between them. Germline lookup yields CDR1 SGHTA and CDR2 FQGTGA. The CDR3 runs 14 residues.

The chain recombines TRBV21-1 with TRBJ2-1; no check of the table's D call, TRBD1, against the DNA was made. TRBV21-1 is deemed a pseudogene. The CDR3 consists of 13 residues. This CDR3 is CASSGAQYNEQFF. CDR3 nucleotides: TGTGCCAGCAGCGGGGCCCAATACAATGAGCAGTTCTTC.

The rearrangement uses TRBV10-3 and TRBJ1-2; possible D gene TRBD1, 6 bases. The CDR3 runs to 15 residues. Germline values: CDR1 ENHRY, CDR2 SYGVKD. Between the trimmed V and J ends, which lost 5 bases and 8 bases, there was a span of 21 bases. The CDR3 is CAISPSNRANGGYTF. DNA of the CDR3: TGTGCCATCAGTCCCAGTAACAGGGCAAATGGAGGCTACACCTTC.

This rearrangement joins TRBV5-1 to TRBJ2-3; D gene unclear. CDR1 is SGHRS, CDR2 YFSETQ, per germline. V shed 0 bases and J shed 2 bases, with 13 bases lying between them. This CDR3 contains 16 residues. The CDR3 sequence: CASSLEGTLITDTQYF. The CDR3 bases are TGCGCCAGCAGCTTGGAGGGTACCCTGATCACAGATACGCAGTATTTT. Full variable domain (missing parts from reference TRBV5-1 and TRBJ2-3): KAGVTQTPRYLIKTRGQQVTLSCSPISGHRSVSWYQQTPGQGLQFLFEYFSETQRNKGNFPGRFSGRQFSNSRSEMNVSTLELGDSALYLCASSLEGTLITDTQYFGPGTRLTVL.

The chain links TRBV4-1 to TRBJ2-7; D is possibly TRBD1 or TRBD2 (5 bases each). Trimming removed 4 bases from V and 4 bases from J, with 20 bases in between. Germline CDR1 is MGHRA and CDR2 is YSYEKL. The CDR3 consists of 16 residues. This CDR3 reads CASSREGTTEIYEQYF. DNA of the CDR3: TGCGCCAGCAGCCGAGAAGGGACGACTGAAATATACGAGCAGTACTTC.

The chain carries TRBV30 and TRBJ1-6; D ambiguous. CDR1 is GTSNPN, CDR2 SVGIG, per germline (reference sequence). V was pared by 1 base and J by 6 bases, with 10 bases between. This CDR3 is built from 14 residues. CDR3 amino acids: CAWSAAALNSPLHF. DNA for the CDR3: TGTGCCTGGAGTGCGGCAGCCCTTAATTCACCCCTCCACTTT. Full variable domain (remainder filled in from reference TRBV30 and TRBJ1-6): SQTIHQWPATLVQPVGSPLSLECTVEGTSNPNLYWYRQAAGRGLQLLFYSVGIGQISSEVPQNLSASRPQDRQFILSSKKLLLSDSGFYLCAWSAAALNSPLHFGNGTRLTVT.

The chain has TRBV5-1 and TRBJ1-2; D gene unclear. The ends were cut back, 5 bases at V and 4 bases at J, with 9 bases in the middle. The germline V gene has CDR1 SGHRS and CDR2 YFSETQ. This CDR3 region has 12 residues. The CDR3 loop is CASSQSSYGYTF. DNA for the CDR3: TGCGCCAGCAGTCAGAGTTCCTATGGCTACACCTTC.

The chain is built from TRBV4-2 and TRBJ1-3, with 8 bases lining up with TRBD1. The ends lost 1 base at V and 4 bases at J; junction bases unmatched: 3. Germline values: CDR1 LGHNA, CDR2 YNFKEQ. The CDR3 runs 15 residues. The CDR3 bases are TGTGCCAGCAGCCAAGGACAGGGGAGGGGAAACACCATATATTTT. Encoded protein: CASSQGQGRGNTIYF.

This clone was observed once. The chain employs TRBV20-1 and TRBJ1-2; D not resolved. Germline V gene sequence: CDR1 DFQATT, CDR2 SNEGSKA (reference sequence). V shed 5 bases and J shed 6 bases, with 7 bases lying between them. CDR3 length: 10 residues. The CDR3 coding sequence is TGCAGTGCTCTGGAGAATGGCTACACCTTC. It codes for CSALENGYTF.

This clone has a handful of counts. V gene TRBV6-1 combines with J gene TRBJ2-1; D is perhaps TRBD2 (6 bases). The CDR3 contains 16 residues. Germline-derived CDR1 and CDR2 are MNHNS and SASEGT. V lost 4 bases and J 3 bases, leaving 16 bases between the germline ends. The CDR3 loop reads CASSGGVGNNYNEQFF. The CDR3 DNA sequence: TGTGCCAGCAGTGGGGGGGTCGGGAACAACTACAATGAGCAGTTCTTC.